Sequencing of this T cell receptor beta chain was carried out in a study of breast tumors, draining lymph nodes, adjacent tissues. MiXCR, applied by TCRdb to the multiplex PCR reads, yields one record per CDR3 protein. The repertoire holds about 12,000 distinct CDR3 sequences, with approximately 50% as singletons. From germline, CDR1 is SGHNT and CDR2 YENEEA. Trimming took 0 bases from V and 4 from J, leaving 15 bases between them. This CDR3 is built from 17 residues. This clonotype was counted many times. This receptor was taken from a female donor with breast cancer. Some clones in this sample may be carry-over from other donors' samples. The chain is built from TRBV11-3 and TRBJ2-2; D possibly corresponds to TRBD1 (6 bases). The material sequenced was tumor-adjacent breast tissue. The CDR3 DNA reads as TGTGCCAGCAGCTTAGATCTGTGGGGGCCGGGCACCGGGGAGCTGTTTTTT. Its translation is CASSLDLWGPGTGELFF.